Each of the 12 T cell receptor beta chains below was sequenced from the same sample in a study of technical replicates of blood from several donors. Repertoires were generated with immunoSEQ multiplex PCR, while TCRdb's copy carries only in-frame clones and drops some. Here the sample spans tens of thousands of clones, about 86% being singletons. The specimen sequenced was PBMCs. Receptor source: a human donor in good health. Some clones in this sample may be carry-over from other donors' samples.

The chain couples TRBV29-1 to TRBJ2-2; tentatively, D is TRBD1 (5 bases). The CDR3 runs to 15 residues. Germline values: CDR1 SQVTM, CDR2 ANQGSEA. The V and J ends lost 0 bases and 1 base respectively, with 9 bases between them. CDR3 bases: TGCAGCGTTGAAGATCCGACAGAGAACACCGGGGAGCTGTTTTTT. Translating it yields CSVEDPTENTGELFF.

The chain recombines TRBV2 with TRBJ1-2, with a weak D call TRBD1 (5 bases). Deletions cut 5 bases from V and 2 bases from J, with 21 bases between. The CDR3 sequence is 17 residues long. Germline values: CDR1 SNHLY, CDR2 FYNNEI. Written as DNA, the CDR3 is TGTGCCAGCAGTCCCTATACGGCAGGGAAGGGGAACTATGGCTACACCTTC. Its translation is CASSPYTAGKGNYGYTF.

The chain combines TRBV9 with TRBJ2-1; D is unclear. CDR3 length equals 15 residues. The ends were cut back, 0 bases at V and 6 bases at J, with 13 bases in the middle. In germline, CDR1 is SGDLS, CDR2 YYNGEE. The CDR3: CASSVAFAAGNEQFF. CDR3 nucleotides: TGTGCCAGCAGCGTAGCGTTTGCGGCCGGCAATGAGCAGTTCTTC.

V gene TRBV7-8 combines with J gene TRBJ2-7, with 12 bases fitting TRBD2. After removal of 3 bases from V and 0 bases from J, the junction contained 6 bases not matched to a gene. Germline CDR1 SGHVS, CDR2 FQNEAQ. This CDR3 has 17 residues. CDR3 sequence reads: CASSFDTSGRFSYEQYF. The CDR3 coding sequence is TGTGCCAGCAGCTTCGACACTAGCGGGAGGTTCTCCTACGAGCAGTACTTC.

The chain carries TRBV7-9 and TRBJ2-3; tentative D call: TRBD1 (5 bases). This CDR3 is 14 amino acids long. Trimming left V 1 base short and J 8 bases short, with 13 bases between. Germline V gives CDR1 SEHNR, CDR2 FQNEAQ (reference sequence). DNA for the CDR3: TGTGCCAGCAGCTTAGAAGGACACGCAGCTACGCAGTATTTT. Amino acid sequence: CASSLEGHAATQYF.

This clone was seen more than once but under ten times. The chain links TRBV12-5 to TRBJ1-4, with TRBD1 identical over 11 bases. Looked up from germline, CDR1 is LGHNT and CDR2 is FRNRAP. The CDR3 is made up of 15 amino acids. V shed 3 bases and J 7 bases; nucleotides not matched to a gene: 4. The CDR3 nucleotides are TGTGCTAGTGGTTTAGGACAGGGGGCAATTGAAAAACTGTTTTTT. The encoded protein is CASGLGQGAIEKLFF.

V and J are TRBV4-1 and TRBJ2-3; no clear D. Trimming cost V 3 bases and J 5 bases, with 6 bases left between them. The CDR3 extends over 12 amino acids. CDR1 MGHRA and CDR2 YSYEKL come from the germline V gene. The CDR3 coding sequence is TGCGCCAGCAGCCATTACAGAGATACGCAGTATTTT. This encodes CASSHYRDTQYF.

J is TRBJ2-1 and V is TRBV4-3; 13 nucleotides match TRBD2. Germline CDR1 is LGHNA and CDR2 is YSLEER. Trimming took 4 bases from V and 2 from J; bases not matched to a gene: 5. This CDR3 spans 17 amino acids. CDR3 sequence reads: CASSPGLAGETYNEQFF. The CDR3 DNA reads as TGCGCCAGCAGCCCCGGACTAGCGGGAGAAACCTACAATGAGCAGTTCTTC.

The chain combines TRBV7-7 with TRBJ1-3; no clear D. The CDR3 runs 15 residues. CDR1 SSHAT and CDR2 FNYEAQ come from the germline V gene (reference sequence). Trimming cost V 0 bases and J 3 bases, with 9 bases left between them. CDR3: CASSLAFGDGNTIYF. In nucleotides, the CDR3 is TGTGCCAGCAGCTTAGCGTTCGGGGATGGAAACACCATATATTTT.

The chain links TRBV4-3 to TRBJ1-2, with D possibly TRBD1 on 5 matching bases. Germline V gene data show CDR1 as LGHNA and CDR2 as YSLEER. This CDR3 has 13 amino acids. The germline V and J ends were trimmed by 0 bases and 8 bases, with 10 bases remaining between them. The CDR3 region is CASSQEGGRGYTF. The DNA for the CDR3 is TGCGCCAGCAGCCAAGAGGGGGGACGGGGCTACACCTTC.

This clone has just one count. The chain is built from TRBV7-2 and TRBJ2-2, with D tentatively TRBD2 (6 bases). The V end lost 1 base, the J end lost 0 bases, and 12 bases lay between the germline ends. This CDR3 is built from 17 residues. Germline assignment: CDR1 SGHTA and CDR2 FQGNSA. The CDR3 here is CASSLEGGGSNTGELFF. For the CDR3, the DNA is TGTGCCAGCAGCTTAGAAGGTGGGGGGTCGAACACCGGGGAGCTGTTTTTT.

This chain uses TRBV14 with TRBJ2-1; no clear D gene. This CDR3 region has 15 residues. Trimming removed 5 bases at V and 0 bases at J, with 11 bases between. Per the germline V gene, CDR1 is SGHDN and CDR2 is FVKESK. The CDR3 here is CASSAPWSSYNEQFF. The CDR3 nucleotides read TGTGCCAGCAGCGCTCCTTGGAGCTCCTACAATGAGCAGTTCTTC.